This paragraph covers one T cell receptor beta chain sequence. This record comes from a study of blood T cell repertoires in COVID-19. In the original processing: By means of reference gene primer amplification, nucleated cell counts were estimated. Profiling relied on immunoSEQ multiplex PCR, and the TCRdb table lists in-frame clones only, not all of them. That table furnishes V, J and clone size, whereas the DNA furnished D and trimming. The data contain 200,000 to 250,000 clones, 70% to 85% of them singletons. The CDR3 is 12 residues long. Per germline, CDR1 GTSNPN and CDR2 SVGIG (reference sequence). Trimming removed 1 base from V and 7 bases from J, with 10 bases in between.

The TCR was taken from a woman aged 35 to 49 with active or convalescent COVID-19. V is TRBV30 and J is TRBJ1-1; the D gene is possibly TRBD1 (5 bases). The specimen sequenced was peripheral blood. In DNA, the CDR3 is TGTGCCTGGAGTGCCAGGGCGATTGAAGCTTTCTTT. It yields the protein CAWSARAIEAFF. The variable domain in full, with the rest retrieved from reference TRBV30 and TRBJ1-1, is SQTIHQWPATLVQPVGSPLSLECTVEGTSNPNLYWYRQAAGRGLQLLFYSVGIGQISSEVPQNLSASRPQDRQFILSSKKLLLSDSGFYLCAWSARAIEAFFGQGTRLTVV.